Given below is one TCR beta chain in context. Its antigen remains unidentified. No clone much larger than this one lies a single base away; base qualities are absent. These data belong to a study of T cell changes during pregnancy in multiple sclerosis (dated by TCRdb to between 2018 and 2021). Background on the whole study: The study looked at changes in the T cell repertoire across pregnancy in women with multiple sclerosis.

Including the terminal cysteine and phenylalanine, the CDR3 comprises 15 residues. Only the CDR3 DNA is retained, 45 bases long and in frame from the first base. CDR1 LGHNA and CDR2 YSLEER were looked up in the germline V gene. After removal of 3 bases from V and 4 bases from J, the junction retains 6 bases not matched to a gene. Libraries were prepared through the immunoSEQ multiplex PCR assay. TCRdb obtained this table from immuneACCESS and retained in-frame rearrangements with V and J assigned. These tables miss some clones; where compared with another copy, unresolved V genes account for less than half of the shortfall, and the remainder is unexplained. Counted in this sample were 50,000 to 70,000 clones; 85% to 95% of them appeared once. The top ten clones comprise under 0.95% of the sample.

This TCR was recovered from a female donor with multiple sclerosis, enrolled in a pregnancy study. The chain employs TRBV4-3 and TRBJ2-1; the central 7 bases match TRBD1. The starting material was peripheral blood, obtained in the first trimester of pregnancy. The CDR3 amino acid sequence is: CASSHLTGQYNEQFF. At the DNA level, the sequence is TGCGCCAGCAGCCACCTAACGGGACAGTACAATGAGCAGTTCTTC.